This T cell receptor (beta chain) was sequenced in a study of blood T cell repertoires in COVID-19. Trimming left V 0 bases short and J 4 bases short, with 15 bases between. CDR3 length: 16 residues. Germline loops: CDR1 MNHEY, CDR2 SVGAGI. The data were produced by immunoSEQ multiplex PCR, yet TCRdb's version contains in-frame clones alone and is incomplete. The sample holds 250,000 to 350,000 clones, 84% seen once. This clone was observed a single time. The sequence was obtained from a human donor with COVID-19, enrolled during active disease. The donor label of this sample is uncertain. Specimen: peripheral blood. The chain has TRBV6-5 and TRBJ2-5, with D possibly TRBD2 on 7 matching bases. The CDR3 is CASSYSRAGARETQYF. CDR3 in DNA: TGTGCCAGCAGTTACTCCAGGGCGGGGGCGCGAGAGACCCAGTACTTC.